This is a list of T cell receptor beta chains from one sample in a study of radiation and T cells in renal cell carcinoma. Sequencing was performed with immunoSEQ multiplex PCR; in TCRdb, only in-frame clones are kept and a portion is missing. Of under 150,000 clones listed, approximately 78% are singletons. The material sequenced was blood, taken from a patient whose treatment included radiotherapy and nephrectomy. These receptors originate from a woman in her fifties or sixties with renal cell carcinoma. CDR3s include the opening cysteine and the closing phenylalanine or tryptophan. The order of the fields is clone size, V gene, D gene, J gene, CDR3 DNA, CDR3 protein. D genes are given only for firm matches. Where a row states a size, it is once, few, many or the class of an expanded clone; other rows omit it.

abundance: -
v_gene: TRBV18
d_gene: -
j_gene: TRBJ1-4
CDR3nt: TGTGCCAGCTCACCCCTAGGAGGGACTAATGAAAAACTGTTTTTT
CDR3aa: CASSPLGGTNEKLFF

abundance: -
v_gene: TRBV21-1
d_gene: -
j_gene: TRBJ2-1
CDR3nt: TGTGCCAGCCATAGCAGTGGCAATGAGCAGTTCTTC
CDR3aa: CASHSSGNEQFF

abundance: -
v_gene: TRBV10-3
d_gene: -
j_gene: TRBJ2-1
CDR3nt: TGTGCCATCAGTGATGGGTCTGCCCAATGGTTCTTC
CDR3aa: CAISDGSAQWFF

abundance: few
v_gene: TRBV7-2
d_gene: TRBD1
j_gene: TRBJ2-7
CDR3nt: TGTGCCAGCAGCCAAGACAGGGCAACCTCCTACGAGCAGTACTTC
CDR3aa: CASSQDRATSYEQYF

abundance: -
v_gene: TRBV5-5
d_gene: TRBD1
j_gene: TRBJ1-2
CDR3nt: TGTGCCAGCAGCAACCGATTGGGGACAGCAGTTGGCTATGGCTACACCTTC
CDR3aa: CASSNRLGTAVGYGYTF

abundance: -
v_gene: TRBV4-1
d_gene: TRBD1
j_gene: TRBJ1-6
CDR3nt: TGCGCCAGCAGCCGAAGGGGCCAGGGGGCGAATAATTCACCCCTCCACTTT
CDR3aa: CASSRRGQGANNSPLHF

abundance: -
v_gene: TRBV5-4
d_gene: -
j_gene: TRBJ2-3
CDR3nt: TGTGCCAGCAGCCCCTCCTGGGGGAGTTCAGATACGCAGTATTTT
CDR3aa: CASSPSWGSSDTQYF

abundance: few
v_gene: TRBV28
d_gene: TRBD1
j_gene: TRBJ2-2
CDR3nt: TGTGCCAGCAGCCATCAGCGGACAGGGGTGAACACCGGGGAGCTGTTTTTT
CDR3aa: CASSHQRTGVNTGELFF

abundance: -
v_gene: TRBV5-1
d_gene: TRBD2
j_gene: TRBJ2-4
CDR3nt: TGCGCCAGCAGCCCGGGACTAGCGGAAAACATTCAGTACTTC
CDR3aa: CASSPGLAENIQYF

abundance: once
v_gene: TRBV25-1
d_gene: -
j_gene: TRBJ1-2
CDR3nt: TGTGCCAGCAGTGAATTTGGAGCAGGGGCAACGGGTGGCTACACCTTC
CDR3aa: CASSEFGAGATGGYTF

abundance: -
v_gene: TRBV11-2
d_gene: TRBD1
j_gene: TRBJ1-5
CDR3nt: TGTGCCAGCAGCCCGGGACAGGGACCCAATCAGCCCCAGCATTTT
CDR3aa: CASSPGQGPNQPQHF

abundance: once
v_gene: TRBV5-4
d_gene: -
j_gene: TRBJ2-7
CDR3nt: TGTGCCAGCAGCTTGGACTCGGGGAGGTCCGAGCAGTACTTC
CDR3aa: CASSLDSGRSEQYF

abundance: few
v_gene: TRBV4-1
d_gene: -
j_gene: TRBJ2-5
CDR3nt: TGCGCCAGCAGCCAAGATCCGACAGGACAAGAGACCCAGTACTTC
CDR3aa: CASSQDPTGQETQYF

abundance: few
v_gene: TRBV6-1
d_gene: -
j_gene: TRBJ1-1
CDR3nt: TGTGCCAGCAGTGAAGACGAGACAGAGAACACTGAAGCTTTCTTT
CDR3aa: CASSEDETENTEAFF

abundance: -
v_gene: TRBV19
d_gene: -
j_gene: TRBJ2-3
CDR3nt: TGTGCCAGTAGTGGGGTCACAGATACGCAGTATTTT
CDR3aa: CASSGVTDTQYF

abundance: -
v_gene: TRBV6-1
d_gene: TRBD1
j_gene: TRBJ1-4
CDR3nt: TGTGCCAGCAGCGTCAGGGGGCTGGAAAAACTGTTTTTT
CDR3aa: CASSVRGLEKLFF

abundance: -
v_gene: TRBV21-1
d_gene: -
j_gene: TRBJ1-4
CDR3nt: TGTGCCAGCAAGAAGCGGGGGCAGGAATCAACTAATGAAAAACTGTTTTTT
CDR3aa: CASKKRGQESTNEKLFF

abundance: -
v_gene: TRBV19
d_gene: TRBD2
j_gene: TRBJ2-7
CDR3nt: TGTGCCAGTAGATCTAGCGGGGGAGCCTACGAGCAGTACTTC
CDR3aa: CASRSSGGAYEQYF

abundance: -
v_gene: TRBV25-1
d_gene: TRBD1
j_gene: TRBJ1-4
CDR3nt: TGTGCCAGCACCCCAGACAGGGGGTCAACTAATGAAAAACTGTTTTTT
CDR3aa: CASTPDRGSTNEKLFF

abundance: -
v_gene: TRBV18
d_gene: TRBD1
j_gene: TRBJ2-1
CDR3nt: TGTGCCAGCTCACCTCTGGGACAGGGAATGGATGAGCAGTTCTTC
CDR3aa: CASSPLGQGMDEQFF

abundance: -
v_gene: TRBV4-2
d_gene: -
j_gene: TRBJ2-2
CDR3nt: TGTGCCAGCAGCCAAGTCTTGGGGGGCGGGGAGCTGTTTTTT
CDR3aa: CASSQVLGGGELFF

abundance: -
v_gene: TRBV9
d_gene: -
j_gene: TRBJ2-1
CDR3nt: TGTGCCAGCACCCAACTCGGGACCGATTACAATGAGCAGTTCTTC
CDR3aa: CASTQLGTDYNEQFF

abundance: -
v_gene: TRBV30
d_gene: TRBD1
j_gene: TRBJ2-3
CDR3nt: TGTGCCGCGACCGGGACAGGAAGCACAGATACGCAGTATTTT
CDR3aa: CAATGTGSTDTQYF

abundance: -
v_gene: TRBV25-1
d_gene: -
j_gene: TRBJ1-1
CDR3nt: TGTGCCAGCAGTTCACCTCCAGAGAACACTGAAGCTTTCTTT
CDR3aa: CASSSPPENTEAFF

abundance: -
v_gene: TRBV19
d_gene: -
j_gene: TRBJ2-7
CDR3nt: TGTGCCAGTAGTATGAACCGCAACTACGAGCAGTACTTC
CDR3aa: CASSMNRNYEQYF

abundance: -
v_gene: TRBV6-6
d_gene: -
j_gene: TRBJ1-3
CDR3nt: TGTGCCAGCATAAGCGGAAACACCATATATTTT
CDR3aa: CASISGNTIYF

abundance: -
v_gene: TRBV11-2
d_gene: -
j_gene: TRBJ2-2
CDR3nt: TGTGCCAGCAGCGTTACAGGAGGTCCCGGGGAGCTGTTTTTT
CDR3aa: CASSVTGGPGELFF

abundance: many
v_gene: TRBV27
d_gene: -
j_gene: TRBJ1-5
CDR3nt: TGTGCCAGCAGTTTGTTCGGGGGGCGTAGCAATCAGCCCCAGCATTTT
CDR3aa: CASSLFGGRSNQPQHF

abundance: -
v_gene: TRBV5-1
d_gene: TRBD1
j_gene: TRBJ2-6
CDR3nt: TGCGCCAGCGGTCAGGGGGCTACGGGGGCCAACGTCCTGACTTTC
CDR3aa: CASGQGATGANVLTF

abundance: -
v_gene: TRBV28
d_gene: -
j_gene: TRBJ1-5
CDR3nt: TGTGCCAGCAGTAGGGCGCTAGGGGGGAATCAGCCCCAGCATTTT
CDR3aa: CASSRALGGNQPQHF

abundance: once
v_gene: TRBV6-5
d_gene: -
j_gene: TRBJ2-2
CDR3nt: TGTGCCAGCAGTAAGGACGGGAACACCGGGGAGCTGTTTTTT
CDR3aa: CASSKDGNTGELFF

abundance: -
v_gene: TRBV6-5
d_gene: -
j_gene: TRBJ1-4
CDR3nt: TGTGCCAGCAGTTACTCGTCCTACAGCACTAATGAAAAACTGTTTTTT
CDR3aa: CASSYSSYSTNEKLFF

abundance: once
v_gene: TRBV6-6
d_gene: -
j_gene: TRBJ1-2
CDR3nt: TGTGCCAGCAGACCCGGGGAGATCTTGGGTGGCTACACCTTC
CDR3aa: CASRPGEILGGYTF

abundance: -
v_gene: TRBV6-9
d_gene: -
j_gene: TRBJ2-5
CDR3nt: TGTGACCCGGGGCGGCCTCGGAAGACCCAGTACTTC
CDR3aa: CDPGRPRKTQYF

abundance: -
v_gene: TRBV27
d_gene: -
j_gene: TRBJ1-1
CDR3nt: TGTGCCAGCAGGGCTAGAGGGAGGTACTTGAACACTGAAGCTTTCTTT
CDR3aa: CASRARGRYLNTEAFF

abundance: -
v_gene: TRBV7-2
d_gene: -
j_gene: TRBJ2-7
CDR3nt: TGTGCCAGCAGCGGGGGGATGGGGTACGAGCAGTACTTC
CDR3aa: CASSGGMGYEQYF

abundance: few
v_gene: TRBV9
d_gene: -
j_gene: TRBJ2-7
CDR3nt: TGTGCCAGCAGCCCCCGGGACTCATATTTGGAGCCAACAACCTACGAGCAGTACTTC
CDR3aa: CASSPRDSYLEPTTYEQYF

abundance: -
v_gene: TRBV6-4
d_gene: -
j_gene: TRBJ2-3
CDR3nt: TGTGCCAGCAGTGACTCGGGGGGAAGCACAGATACGCAGTATTTT
CDR3aa: CASSDSGGSTDTQYF

abundance: few
v_gene: TRBV6-4
d_gene: TRBD2
j_gene: TRBJ2-1
CDR3nt: TGTGCCAGCAGTGACCTAGCGGGAGTTGCCTATGAGCAGTTCTTC
CDR3aa: CASSDLAGVAYEQFF

abundance: -
v_gene: TRBV29-1
d_gene: -
j_gene: TRBJ2-1
CDR3nt: TGCAGCGTCGAAGGGCAGTTCTTC
CDR3aa: CSVEGQFF

abundance: -
v_gene: TRBV18
d_gene: -
j_gene: TRBJ2-2
CDR3nt: TGTGCCAGCTCACCACAGGCCGGGGAGCTGTTTTTT
CDR3aa: CASSPQAGELFF

abundance: -
v_gene: TRBV12-5
d_gene: TRBD2
j_gene: TRBJ2-1
CDR3nt: TGTGCTAGTGGTTTAGGGACTAGCGGAGGATACAATGAGCAGTTCTTC
CDR3aa: CASGLGTSGGYNEQFF

abundance: -
v_gene: TRBV4-2
d_gene: -
j_gene: TRBJ1-3
CDR3nt: TGTGCCAGCAGAAGGGGAGGAAACACCATATATTTT
CDR3aa: CASRRGGNTIYF

abundance: -
v_gene: TRBV6-5
d_gene: -
j_gene: TRBJ1-1
CDR3nt: TGTGCCAGCAGTGAGGTGCAGGGCGTCTTGAAAGCTTTCTTT
CDR3aa: CASSEVQGVLKAFF

abundance: few
v_gene: TRBV11-1
d_gene: -
j_gene: TRBJ1-2
CDR3nt: TGTGCCAGCAGCTTAAGCAGGGAGCATGGCTACACCTTC
CDR3aa: CASSLSREHGYTF

abundance: -
v_gene: TRBV7-6
d_gene: -
j_gene: TRBJ1-2
CDR3nt: TGTGCCAGCGGGACACCGTATGGCTACACCTTC
CDR3aa: CASGTPYGYTF

abundance: -
v_gene: TRBV4-1
d_gene: -
j_gene: TRBJ1-5
CDR3nt: TGCGCCAGCAGCCAAGATCCCCGACAGAAGTATAGCAATCAGCCCCAGCATTTT
CDR3aa: CASSQDPRQKYSNQPQHF

abundance: -
v_gene: TRBV6-5
d_gene: TRBD2
j_gene: TRBJ2-3
CDR3nt: TGTGCCAGCAGTTACAAGCCAGCGGGGGGCGGAGATACGCAGTATTTT
CDR3aa: CASSYKPAGGGDTQYF

abundance: once
v_gene: TRBV28
d_gene: -
j_gene: TRBJ1-1
CDR3nt: TGTGCCAGCAGTTTATACAGGGAATGGAACACTGAAGCTTTCTTT
CDR3aa: CASSLYREWNTEAFF

abundance: -
v_gene: TRBV10-3
d_gene: -
j_gene: TRBJ2-7
CDR3nt: TGTGCCATCAGTGAGGGGACTCCCGGGGCCGCCTACGAGCAGTACTTC
CDR3aa: CAISEGTPGAAYEQYF

abundance: once
v_gene: TRBV27
d_gene: -
j_gene: TRBJ1-5
CDR3nt: TGTGCCAGCAGTTTACGGTACAGCAATCAGCCCCAGCATTTT
CDR3aa: CASSLRYSNQPQHF

abundance: once
v_gene: TRBV5-1
d_gene: TRBD1
j_gene: TRBJ2-7
CDR3nt: TGCGCCAGCAGCACCACGGGACAGTCCTACGAGCAGTACTTC
CDR3aa: CASSTTGQSYEQYF

abundance: -
v_gene: TRBV6-5
d_gene: TRBD2
j_gene: TRBJ2-2
CDR3nt: TGTGCCAGCAGACTAGCGGAGAACACCGGGGAGCTGTTTTTT
CDR3aa: CASRLAENTGELFF

abundance: -
v_gene: TRBV5-3
d_gene: -
j_gene: TRBJ1-2
CDR3nt: TGTGCCAGAAGCACGAGGACCGACAACTATGGCTACACCTTC
CDR3aa: CARSTRTDNYGYTF

abundance: -
v_gene: TRBV9
d_gene: -
j_gene: TRBJ2-1
CDR3nt: TGTGCCAGCAGCGTAGACCTCGACACCTACAATGAGCAGTTCTTC
CDR3aa: CASSVDLDTYNEQFF

abundance: few
v_gene: TRBV5-4
d_gene: TRBD1
j_gene: TRBJ2-5
CDR3nt: TGTGCCAGCAGCCTTAGTCCGACAGGGGGAGTTGAGACCCAGTACTTC
CDR3aa: CASSLSPTGGVETQYF

abundance: -
v_gene: TRBV7-8
d_gene: TRBD1
j_gene: TRBJ2-3
CDR3nt: TGTGCCAGCAGCCGTACCGGGACAGGGGCCCCAGATACGCAGTATTTT
CDR3aa: CASSRTGTGAPDTQYF

abundance: -
v_gene: TRBV2
d_gene: -
j_gene: TRBJ1-1
CDR3nt: TGTGCCAGCAGGGCAGCAGGCGGACTTGAAGCTTTCTTT
CDR3aa: CASRAAGGLEAFF

abundance: -
v_gene: TRBV19
d_gene: -
j_gene: TRBJ2-7
CDR3nt: TGTGCCAGTAGTATCAGTCAGGGTACCTACGAGCAGTACTTC
CDR3aa: CASSISQGTYEQYF

abundance: -
v_gene: TRBV5-1
d_gene: -
j_gene: TRBJ1-1
CDR3nt: TGCGCCAGCAGCCGAGAGGTGAACACTGAAGCTTTCTTT
CDR3aa: CASSREVNTEAFF